The 23 T cell receptor beta chains in this list originate from one sample, sequenced in a study of blood T cells in healthy people across ages. The second PCR ran about 7 to 12 cycles with a sample-barcoded 5' primer and J-beta primers. Using its own MiXCR run on the 5' RACE reads, TCRdb lists one record per CDR3 protein. The sample shows more than 800,000 distinct CDR3 sequences, around 45% of them seen only once. Sequences were obtained from blood. The receptors were gathered from an older woman in good health.

CDR3 nucleotide sequence: TGTGCCAGCAGCCAAGACGTACAGCCCCAGCATTTT. It translates to CASSQDVQPQHF. The chain uses TRBV3-1 and TRBJ1-5; D is unclear. V dropped 0 bases and J dropped 7 bases, with 4 bases sitting between them. Germline V gene lookup returns CDR1 LGHDT and CDR2 YNNKEL (reference sequence). This CDR3 has 12 residues. The complete variable domain, with remaining parts taken from reference TRBV3-1 and TRBJ1-5, reads DTAVSQTPKYLVTQMGNDKSIKCEQNLGHDTMYWYKQDSKKFLKIMFSYNNKELIINETVPNRFSPKSPDKAHLNLHINSLELGDSAVYFCASSQDVQPQHFGDGTRLSIL.

The chain links TRBV5-1 to TRBJ2-3; TRBD2 matches at 13 bases. With V trimmed by 2 bases and J by 3 bases, 9 bases remained unmatched. The germline CDR1 and CDR2 sequences are SGHRS and YFSETQ. The CDR3 contains 18 residues. Written as DNA, the CDR3 is TGCGCCAGCAGCTTTACCTGGACTAGCGGGAGTGGAACAGATACGCAGTATTTT. Its protein product is CASSFTWTSGSGTDTQYF.

The chain links TRBV18 to TRBJ2-5, with TRBD2 identical over 7 bases. The CDR3 is 15 residues long. Germline V gene sequence: CDR1 KGHSH, CDR2 LQKENI. V lost 3 bases, J lost 2 bases, and 6 bases stayed unmatched. The CDR3 nucleotides read TGTGCCAGCTCACCGGCGCGGGGGAGTCAAGAGACCCAGTACTTC. Translating it yields CASSPARGSQETQYF.

The rearrangement uses TRBV27 and TRBJ1-6; D call uncertain. Trimming removed 6 bases from V and 4 bases from J, with 13 bases in between. This CDR3 is 15 amino acids long. Per germline, CDR1 MNHEY and CDR2 SMNVEV (reference sequence). This CDR3 is CASREEGTYNSPLHF. The DNA for the CDR3 is TGTGCCAGCAGAGAGGAAGGCACATATAATTCACCCCTCCACTTT.

In its sample, this clonotype was seen a few times. DNA for the CDR3: TGCAGTGCCCCTGAGCGGGCTAGCGGGAGGGCTGAGCAGTTCTTC. Translation: CSAPERASGRAEQFF. This sequence joins TRBV20-1 and TRBJ2-1, with TRBD2 identical over 12 bases. The V and J ends lost 6 bases and 9 bases, in that order; junction bases with no gene match: 12. Germline CDR1 DFQATT, CDR2 SNEGSKA (reference sequence). This CDR3 region has 15 residues.

V gene TRBV7-9 combines with J gene TRBJ2-1; TRBD2 matches 10 bases. Germline V CDR1 and CDR2: SEHNR, FQNEAQ (reference sequence). Trimming at V came to 4 bases and at J to 4 bases, leaving 7 bases not matched to a gene. The CDR3 is 16 amino acids. CDR3 bases: TGTGCCAGCAGCTCAAGCGGGAGGGCGGTATACAATGAGCAGTTCTTC. Translated, it gives CASSSSGRAVYNEQFF.

In DNA, the CDR3 is TGCAGTGCTAGATCACGGGAGTTCAAAAATGAGCAGTTCTTC. Translated: CSARSREFKNEQFF. The chain links TRBV20-1 to TRBJ2-1, with D maybe TRBD2 (6 bases). The germline gives CDR1 DFQATT, CDR2 SNEGSKA (reference sequence). The ends were cut back, 2 bases at V and 7 bases at J, with 15 bases in the middle. The CDR3 has 14 amino acids.

The chain carries TRBV20-1 and TRBJ2-7; tentative D call: TRBD2 (5 bases). The CDR3 is made up of 14 amino acids. V gave up 0 bases and J gave up 3 bases, with 12 bases separating them. The germline V gene encodes CDR1 DFQATT and CDR2 SNEGSKA (reference sequence). CDR3 in DNA: TGCAGTGCTAGAGATCAGCGGAGCGGCTACGAGCAGTACTTC. Its protein product is CSARDQRSGYEQYF.

The V and J genes are TRBV5-6 and TRBJ1-5, with TRBD1 matching over 9 bases. The V gene's germline CDR1 is SGHDT and CDR2 YYEEEE. The CDR3 extends over 14 amino acids. J was trimmed by 6 bases and V by 4 bases; bases with no gene match: 5. This CDR3 reads CASSQGTGSQPQHF. CDR3 bases: TGTGCCAGCAGCCAAGGGACAGGGAGTCAGCCCCAGCATTTT.

The chain carries TRBV2 and TRBJ2-2, with a possible D match to TRBD1 (5 bases). This CDR3 has 12 residues. Between the trimmed V and J ends, which lost 7 bases and 6 bases, there was a span of 9 bases. Germline V CDR1 and CDR2: SNHLY, FYNNEI. The CDR3 spells CASIRVAGELFF. CDR3 nucleotide sequence: TGTGCCAGCATCAGGGTTGCCGGGGAGCTGTTTTTT.

On this clonotype itself: A much larger clone sits a single nucleotide away, making a read error possible. This chain links TRBV10-1 with TRBJ2-7, with 8 bases aligning to TRBD2. Germline CDR1 is WNHNN and CDR2 is SYGVQD (reference sequence). This CDR3 has 14 residues. The chain's CDR3 is CVSSSSGGSYEQYF. The CDR3 DNA is TGCGTCAGCAGTTCCAGCGGGGGCTCCTACGAGCAGTACTTC.

The J gene is TRBJ2-1, the V gene TRBV7-9; 8 positions agree with TRBD2. The CDR3 is 16 amino acids. The V gene's germline CDR1 is SEHNR and CDR2 FQNEAQ (reference sequence). After removal of 4 bases from V and 0 bases from J, the junction contained 5 bases not matched to a gene. CDR3 sequence (DNA): TGTGCCAGCAGCTCCTCCGGGACTAGCTCCTACAATGAGCAGTTCTTC. Its translation is CASSSSGTSSYNEQFF.

In this sample, this clonotype turned up once. This chain joins TRBV5-1 and TRBJ2-7, with D maybe TRBD2 (6 bases). This CDR3 is built from 14 residues. Trimming pared 6 bases from V and 6 bases from J, leaving 19 bases between. Germline values: CDR1 SGHRS, CDR2 YFSETQ. CDR3 region: CASTSTLTGGEQYF. The CDR3 nucleotides read TGCGCCAGCACCTCGACGTTGACCGGGGGCGAGCAGTACTTC.

This chain connects TRBV28 to TRBJ2-7; TRBD2 aligns across 12 bases. Germline CDR1 is MDHEN and CDR2 is SYDVKM. V was clipped by 6 bases and J by 5 bases; unmatched bases: 8. The CDR3 loop spans 15 amino acids. The DNA for the CDR3 is TGTGCCAGCAGCACCCCGACTAGCGGGAGTAACGAGCAGTACTTC. This encodes CASSTPTSGSNEQYF.

This clonotype was seen only a few times. The chain uses TRBV29-1 and TRBJ2-1; D is unresolved. The CDR3 loop spans 17 amino acids. The germline CDR1 and CDR2 sequences are SQVTM and ANQGSEA. The V and J ends lost 5 bases and 0 bases respectively, with 20 bases between them. In DNA form, the CDR3 reads TGCAGCGTTCGCCCTGCACCACCACTATCCTCCTACAATGAGCAGTTCTTC. Protein product: CSVRPAPPLSSYNEQFF.

This clonotype has just one count. The rearrangement joins TRBV10-1 to TRBJ2-1, with TRBD2 as a possible D gene (6 bases). This CDR3 region has 15 residues. Trimming cost V 0 bases and J 11 bases, with 17 bases left between them. Germline V gene sequence: CDR1 WNHNN, CDR2 SYGVQD (reference sequence). The chain's CDR3 is CASSESSSAGTKQFF. The CDR3 nucleotides read TGCGCCAGCAGTGAGTCGAGTTCTGCGGGAACAAAGCAGTTCTTC.

The J gene is TRBJ2-5, the V gene TRBV7-6; D remains ambiguous. V was cut by 1 base and J by 7 bases, with 10 bases left in between. CDR1 and CDR2 (germline): SGHVS, FNYEAQ. The CDR3 runs 13 residues. As DNA, the CDR3 is TGTGCCAGCAGCTTAGAGGAGCATGGGACCCAGTACTTC. It encodes CASSLEEHGTQYF.

This clonotype was observed a single time. A clone one base away is much larger, so this may be a read error. The genes are TRBV7-2 and TRBJ1-6; D remains unclear. Germline V gene data show CDR1 as SGHTA and CDR2 as FQGNSA. CDR3 length equals 15 residues. V gave up 5 bases and J gave up 9 bases, with 17 bases separating them. The DNA of the CDR3 is TGTGCCAGCAGCCCTCGGTCACCGTACGGTTCACCCCTCCACTTT. It translates to CASSPRSPYGSPLHF.

This rearrangement joins TRBV6-1 to TRBJ1-1; D uncertain. Germline V gene lookup returns CDR1 MNHNS and CDR2 SASEGT. The CDR3 contains 16 residues. V lost 8 bases to trimming and J lost 1 base, with 20 bases between them. The CDR3 region has the DNA TGTGCCAGCCTAATTCCCGTTGGACTGCCGAACACTGAAGCTTTCTTT. Protein product: CASLIPVGLPNTEAFF.

There are many counts of this clonotype. The chain uses TRBV5-5 and TRBJ2-4; D ambiguous. V lost 4 bases and J 2 bases, leaving 4 bases between the germline ends. The CDR3 is 12 residues long. Per germline, CDR1 SGHKS and CDR2 YYEKEE (reference sequence). CDR3 DNA sequence: TGTGCCAGCAGCGACCCCAAAAACATTCAGTACTTC. It codes for CASSDPKNIQYF. Supplemented by reference TRBV5-5 and TRBJ2-4, the full variable domain reads DAGVTQSPTHLIKTRGQQVTLRCSPISGHKSVSWYQQVLGQGPQFIFQYYEKEERGRGNFPDRFSARQFPNYSSELNVNALLLGDSALYLCASSDPKNIQYFGAGTRLSVL.

The CDR3 bases are TGTGCCAGCAGCGCCGTGACTAGCGGAAATATCTACGAGCAGTACTTC. Translation: CASSAVTSGNIYEQYF. This rearrangement joins TRBV9 to TRBJ2-7; 9 bases match TRBD2. Germline-derived CDR1 and CDR2 are SGDLS and YYNGEE. Unmatched junction bases numbered 10, after V lost 3 bases and J lost 3 bases. This CDR3 region has 16 residues. The full variable domain, its missing parts supplied by reference TRBV9 and TRBJ2-7, is DSGVTQTPKHLITATGQRVTLRCSPRSGDLSVYWYQQSLDQGLQFLIQYYNGEERAKGNILERFSAQQFPDLHSELNLSSLELGDSALYFCASSAVTSGNIYEQYFGPGTRLTVT.

The chain has TRBV20-1 and TRBJ2-5, with 8 positions matching TRBD2. The V gene's germline CDR1 is DFQATT and CDR2 SNEGSKA (reference sequence). Trimming took 0 bases from V and 4 from J; bases not matched to a gene: 7. The CDR3 length is 15 residues. The CDR3 sequence: CSARDPSAGGETQYF. CDR3 nucleotides: TGCAGTGCTAGAGACCCCTCGGCGGGAGGAGAGACCCAGTACTTC.

This clonotype was seen a few times. The V and J genes are TRBV10-1 and TRBJ2-1; D call uncertain. The CDR3 totals 11 residues. V lost 4 bases and J 10 bases, leaving 8 bases between the germline ends. Germline CDR1 is WNHNN and CDR2 is SYGVQD (reference sequence). This CDR3 is CASSVGSEQFF. In DNA, the CDR3 is TGCGCCAGCAGTGTGGGATCGGAGCAGTTCTTC.